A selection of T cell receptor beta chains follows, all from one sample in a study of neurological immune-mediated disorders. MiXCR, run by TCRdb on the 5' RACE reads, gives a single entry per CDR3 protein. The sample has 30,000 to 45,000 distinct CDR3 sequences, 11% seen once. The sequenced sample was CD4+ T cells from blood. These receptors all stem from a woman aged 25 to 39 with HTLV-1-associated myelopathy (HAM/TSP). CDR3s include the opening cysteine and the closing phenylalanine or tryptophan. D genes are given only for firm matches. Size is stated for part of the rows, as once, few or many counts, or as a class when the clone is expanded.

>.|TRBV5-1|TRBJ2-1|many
TGCGCCAGCAGCCGATCAGGGGCCCCAAACAATGAGCAGTTCTTC
CASSRSGAPNNEQFF
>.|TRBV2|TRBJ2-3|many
TGTGCCAGCAGTGATAGTAGGGCAGATACGCAGTATTTT
CASSDSRADTQYF
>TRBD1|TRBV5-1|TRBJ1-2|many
TGCGCCAGCAGCGGTCGGGACAGCCCATTTAACTATGGCTACACCTTC
CASSGRDSPFNYGYTF
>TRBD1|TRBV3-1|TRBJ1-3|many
TGTGCCAGCAGCCAAGAGGGACAGAGCCCTGGAAACACCATATATTTT
CASSQEGQSPGNTIYF
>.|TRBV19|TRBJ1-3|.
TGTGCCAGTTACGACAACTCTGGAAACACCATATATTTT
CASYDNSGNTIYF
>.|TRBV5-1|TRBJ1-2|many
TGCGCCAGCAGCTTGGGCAGGAACTATGGCTACACCTTC
CASSLGRNYGYTF
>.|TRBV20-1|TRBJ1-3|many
TGCAGTGCTAGCTTCAGGGGTACAGGAAACACCATATATTTT
CSASFRGTGNTIYF
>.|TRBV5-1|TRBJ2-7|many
TGCGCCAGCATGGTTGGGCGGGATCCCTACGAGCAGTACTTC
CASMVGRDPYEQYF
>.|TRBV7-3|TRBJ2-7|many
TGTGCCAGCAGCTCCCCCGAGCAGTACTTC
CASSSPEQYF
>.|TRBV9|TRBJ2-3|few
TGTGCCAGCAGCGTAGAAGCCCACCGGAGCAGCACAGATACGCAGTATTTT
CASSVEAHRSSTDTQYF
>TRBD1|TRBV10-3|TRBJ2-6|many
TGTGCCATCAGCCCACAGGGGGCGGGGGGGGCCAACGTCCTGACTTTC
CAISPQGAGGANVLTF
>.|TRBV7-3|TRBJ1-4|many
TGTGCCAGCAGCTTAATTGGGGAAAATGAAAAACTGTTTTTT
CASSLIGENEKLFF
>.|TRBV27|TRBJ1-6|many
TGTGCCAGCAGTCATACAGACCGGGACACTTCACCCCTCCACTTT
CASSHTDRDTSPLHF
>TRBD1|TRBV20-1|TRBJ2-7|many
TGCAGTGCCACGGACAGGGGTGACGAGCAGTACTTC
CSATDRGDEQYF
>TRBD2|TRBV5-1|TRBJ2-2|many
TGCGCCAGCAGAGCTAGCGGGGGGACCGGGGAGCTGTTTTTT
CASRASGGTGELFF
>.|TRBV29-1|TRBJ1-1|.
TGCAGCGCACCTTCTCGGGGGGTGAACACTGAAGCTTTCTTT
CSAPSRGVNTEAFF
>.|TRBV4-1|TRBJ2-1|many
TGCGCCAGCAGCCACCACAATGAGCAGTTCTTC
CASSHHNEQFF
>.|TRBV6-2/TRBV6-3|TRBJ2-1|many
TGTGCCAGCAGTTACTCGAGGGGGAATGAGCAGTTCTTC
CASSYSRGNEQFF
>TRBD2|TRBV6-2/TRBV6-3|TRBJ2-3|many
TGTGCCAGCGAAGCGGGGGGCGTAGCAGATACGCAGTATTTT
CASEAGGVADTQYF
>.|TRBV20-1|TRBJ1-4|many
TGCAGTGCTAGGGTGGGGGGAAGGGAAAAACTGTTTTTT
CSARVGGREKLFF
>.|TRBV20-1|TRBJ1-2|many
TGCAGTGCAGAGCCTCAAGGGGCCTATGGCTACACCTTC
CSAEPQGAYGYTF
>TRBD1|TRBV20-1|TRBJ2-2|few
TGCAGTGCTAGACAGGGGGCGTCACCCGGGGAGCTGTTTTTT
CSARQGASPGELFF
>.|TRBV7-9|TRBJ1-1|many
TGTGCCAGCAGCTCCCTAGGGACGTCCTCTGAAGCTTTCTTT
CASSSLGTSSEAFF
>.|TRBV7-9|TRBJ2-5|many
TGTGCCAGCAGCTTGGGGAATGGGGAGACCCAGTACTTC
CASSLGNGETQYF
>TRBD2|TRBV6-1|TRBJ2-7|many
TGTGCCAGCAGTGAAGGTGGGACTACCGTATACGAGCAGTACTTC
CASSEGGTTVYEQYF
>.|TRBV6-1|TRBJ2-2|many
TGTGCCAGCAGTGAATCGGGAAAATCGACCGGGGAGCTGTTTTTT
CASSESGKSTGELFF